A single sample is the source of the 30 T cell receptor beta chains below, sequenced in a study of T cells in Graves' hyperthyroidism and ophthalmopathy. Amplification targeted TCR beta CDR3 regions from RNA transcripts. First-round RT-PCR of the TCR CDR3 relied on the HTBI primer set. From the multiplex PCR reads, TCRdb called clonotypes with MiXCR, one entry per CDR3 protein. The repertoire holds hundreds of thousands of distinct CDR3 sequences, with about 20% as singletons. Sequencing was carried out using blood. Source of these receptors: a woman in her 70s with Graves' ophthalmopathy.

This clonotype was detected only once. The germline gene is not matched at one end of the junction; a read error may be the cause. This chain links TRBV19 with TRBJ2-7, with D possibly being TRBD2 (7 bases). There are 15 residues in the CDR3. Germline assignment: CDR1 LNHDA and CDR2 SQIVND (reference sequence). DNA for the CDR3: TGTGCCTGTAGCCGCCGGGCGGGGGCATCGCCCGAGCAGTACTTC. Its protein is CACSRRAGASPEQYF.

The V and J genes are TRBV6-1 and TRBJ2-1, with no clear D. CDR1 is MNHNS, CDR2 SASEGT, per germline. The V end was cut by 6 bases, the J end by 9 bases, with 12 bases between. The CDR3 loop spans 12 amino acids. CDR3 loop: CASSTVVGEQFF. CDR3 nucleotide sequence: TGTGCCAGCAGCACTGTAGTGGGTGAGCAGTTCTTC.

This clonotype showed up just a few times. This sequence joins TRBV5-6 and TRBJ2-3; D is possibly TRBD2 (6 bases). Trimming removed 4 bases at V and 7 bases at J, with 10 bases between. The CDR3 is 12 amino acids. Germline V gives CDR1 SGHDT, CDR2 YYEEEE. The CDR3 sequence is CASSPGSNTQYF. CDR3 DNA: TGTGCCAGCAGCCCCGGGAGTAATACGCAGTATTTT.

The chain combines TRBV10-3 with TRBJ2-3, with D possibly being TRBD1 or TRBD2 (6 bases each). Germline-derived CDR1 and CDR2 are ENHRY and SYGVKD. This CDR3 comprises 24 residues. V gave up 7 bases and J gave up 3 bases, with 44 bases separating them. CDR3 loop: CAIKGGYGGGGLSLASLRTDTQYF. CDR3 coding DNA: TGTGCCATCAAAGGGGGGTACGGGGGTGGTGGGTTGTCCCTGGCTTCTCTCCGTACAGATACGCAGTATTTT.

The J gene is TRBJ1-4, the V gene TRBV30, with D possibly TRBD1 on 5 matching bases. V was trimmed by 2 bases and J by 8 bases, leaving 15 bases between them. The CDR3 runs to 14 residues. CDR1 GTSNPN and CDR2 SVGIG come from the germline V gene (reference sequence). Here the CDR3 DNA reads TGTGCCTGGAGTACCAACCTCTGGGGCGAAAAACTGTTTTTT. Its translation: CAWSTNLWGEKLFF.

Turning to this clonotype: Just one base apart from a much larger clone, this may be a read error. The chain links TRBV7-2 to TRBJ2-7; possibly TRBD1 for D (6 bases). Deletions cut 1 base from V and 6 bases from J, with 16 bases between. The CDR3 runs to 15 residues. From germline, CDR1 is SGHTA and CDR2 FQGNSA. As DNA, the CDR3 is TGTGCCAGCAGCTTAGAGGGGGAGCGTTCGTCCGAGCAGTACTTC. Residues: CASSLEGERSSEQYF.

The V and J genes are TRBV6-2 or TRBV6-3 and TRBJ2-5, with no clear D. V was shortened by 4 bases and J by 5 bases, with 5 bases between the two germline ends. This CDR3 comprises 11 residues. Per germline, CDR1 MNHEY and CDR2 SVGEGT. The CDR3: CASSSFETQYF. CDR3 sequence (DNA): TGTGCCAGCAGTTCATTCGAGACCCAGTACTTC.

This clonotype appeared many times. The CDR3 is CASSYSRASDNLDKYF. The CDR3 region has the DNA TGTGCCAGCAGTTACTCTAGGGCTAGCGATAATCTCGATAAGTACTTC. The V and J genes are TRBV6-6 and TRBJ2-5, with D possibly TRBD2 on 6 matching bases. The CDR3 sequence is 16 residues long. The V and J ends lost 0 bases and 12 bases respectively, with 23 bases between them. The germline CDR1 and CDR2 sequences are MNHNY and SVGAGI (reference sequence).

This clonotype was counted between two and nine times. The rearrangement links TRBV6-1 to TRBJ2-3; 9 nucleotides match TRBD2. CDR1 and CDR2 from the germline V gene are MNHNS and SASEGT. Germline trimming cut 5 bases from V and 6 bases from J; bases unmatched to any gene: 6. The CDR3 totals 14 residues. The CDR3 region has the DNA TGTGCCAGCAGTCCTCCGGGACTAGCCGATACGCAGTATTTT. Protein sequence: CASSPPGLADTQYF.

This clonotype was recorded a few times. The chain links TRBV20-1 to TRBJ2-1; unclear D gene. Germline loops: CDR1 DFQATT, CDR2 SNEGSKA (reference sequence). This CDR3 contains 10 residues. The CDR3 coding sequence is TGCAGCGACCAGAGGAATGAGCAGTTCTTC. Its protein product is CSDQRNEQFF.

Note on this clonotype: Since a much larger clone is just one base distant, this may be a read error. J is TRBJ1-1 and V is TRBV30; TRBD1 agrees at 7 bases. The CDR3 is made up of 14 amino acids. Germline values: CDR1 GTSNPN, CDR2 SVGIG (reference sequence). The CDR3 protein is CAWTRDSLNTETFF. CDR3 in DNA: TGTGCCTGGACCAGGGACAGCCTAAACACTGAAACTTTCTTT. Full variable domain (remainder filled in from reference TRBV30 and TRBJ1-1): SQTIHQWPATLVQPVGSPLSLECTVEGTSNPNLYWYRQAAGRGLQLLFYSVGIGQISSEVPQNLSASRPQDRQFILSSKKLLLSDSGFYLCAWTRDSLNTETFFGQGTRLTVV.

This clonotype was detected a few times. The gene calls are TRBV27 and TRBJ1-1; D perhaps matches TRBD1 (5 bases). This CDR3 has 15 residues. Germline CDR1 reads MNHEY; CDR2 reads SMNVEV (reference sequence). V lost 3 bases and J 4 bases, leaving 15 bases between the germline ends. The CDR3 reads CASSFSRRGGTEAFF. The DNA for the CDR3 is TGTGCCAGCAGTTTTTCTCGTAGGGGAGGCACTGAAGCTTTCTTT.

In its sample, this clonotype was seen many times. The chain uses TRBV12-3 or TRBV12-4 and TRBJ1-1; no firm D call. Between the trimmed V and J ends, which lost 7 bases and 5 bases, there was a span of 17 bases. The CDR3 has 14 residues. DNA of the CDR3: TGTGCCAGCACCTTTGCCTCAGGAAAAACTGAAGCTTTCTTT. Its translation: CASTFASGKTEAFF.

The table lists this clonotype with a few counts. The rearrangement links TRBV30 to TRBJ2-5, with D possibly being TRBD2 (7 bases). Trimming took 6 bases from V and 5 from J, leaving 16 bases between them. CDR1 is GTSNPN, CDR2 SVGIG, per germline (reference sequence). This CDR3 has 13 amino acids. The CDR3 DNA reads TGTGCCTGTTGGCGGGGGCTTGGTGAGACCCAGTACTTC. It is translated as CACWRGLGETQYF.

This clonotype was observed a handful of times. The CDR3 nucleotides are TGTGCCAGCAGTTACTCGATTGGGGTGGCAGAGACCCAGTACTTC. Translation gives CASSYSIGVAETQYF. The chain recombines TRBV6-5 with TRBJ2-5; no firm D call. Germline values: CDR1 MNHEY, CDR2 SVGAGI. V was pared by 0 bases and J by 4 bases, with 12 bases between. The CDR3 runs to 15 residues.

The gene calls are TRBV12-3 or TRBV12-4 and TRBJ2-2; TRBD2 agrees at 8 bases. V lost 3 bases, J lost 4 bases, and 4 bases stayed unmatched. CDR3 size: 15 residues. This chain's CDR3 is CASSFAGGVTGELFF. The CDR3 DNA reads TGTGCCAGCAGTTTTGCGGGGGGTGTCACCGGGGAGCTGTTTTTT.

There are many counts of this clonotype. The V call is TRBV6-6, the J call TRBJ2-1; 7 positions agree with TRBD2. The CDR3 runs 17 residues. J was trimmed by 5 bases and V by 2 bases; bases with no gene match: 12. Looked up from germline, CDR1 is MNHNY and CDR2 is SVGAGI (reference sequence). The CDR3 DNA reads TGTGCCAGCAGTTACAACGGTTTACTAGCGACCCACAATGAGCAGTTCTTC. Translating it yields CASSYNGLLATHNEQFF.

This clonotype was seen only a few times. This sequence joins TRBV2 and TRBJ2-6; D may be TRBD1 or TRBD2 (5 bases each). V dropped 4 bases and J dropped 4 bases, with 11 bases sitting between them. Germline CDR1 is SNHLY and CDR2 is FYNNEI. This CDR3 comprises 15 residues. Written as DNA, the CDR3 is TGTGCCAGCAGTGTCGAGGGGTCGGGGGCCAACGTCCTGACTTTC. Its translation: CASSVEGSGANVLTF.

This clonotype was found a few times. The chain recombines TRBV10-3 with TRBJ1-5, with no clear D. The CDR3 spans 13 residues. The germline gives CDR1 ENHRY, CDR2 SYGVKD. Trimming stripped 3 bases from V and 8 bases from J, with 11 bases between. CDR3: CAISDDGFEPQHF. The CDR3 DNA reads TGTGCCATCAGTGACGACGGATTTGAGCCCCAGCATTTT.

Ten or more counts support this clonotype. The genes are TRBV12-3 or TRBV12-4 and TRBJ2-5; D unresolved. Trimming removed 1 base from V and 5 bases from J, with 8 bases in between. The CDR3 loop spans 13 amino acids. The CDR3 spells CASSLVRVETQYF. The CDR3 DNA is TGTGCCAGCAGTTTAGTTAGGGTCGAGACCCAGTACTTC.

There are a few counts of this clonotype. The chain is built from TRBV18 and TRBJ1-5; D possibly corresponds to TRBD1 (5 bases). Germline lookup yields CDR1 KGHSH and CDR2 LQKENI. CDR3 size: 13 residues. The V gene lost 0 bases and the J gene lost 12 bases, with 12 bases spanning the gap. The chain's CDR3 is CASSPPTRDGQHF. The CDR3 nucleotides read TGTGCCAGCTCACCACCCACCAGGGACGGCCAGCATTTT.

The V call is TRBV6-1, the J call TRBJ2-2, with 8 bases fitting TRBD1. This CDR3 has 14 amino acids. The junction had 4 bases not matched to a gene; V was cut back by 6 bases and J by 4 bases. CDR1 and CDR2 (germline): MNHNS, SASEGT. CDR3 bases: TGTGCCAGCAGACGACAGGGGCGCACCGGGGAGCTGTTTTTT. It codes for CASRRQGRTGELFF.

The chain combines TRBV20-1 with TRBJ1-1; D ambiguous. Germline V lookup: CDR1 DFQATT, CDR2 SNEGSKA (reference sequence). The CDR3 has 18 amino acids. V lost 1 base, J lost 3 bases, and 24 bases lay in between. The DNA for the CDR3 is TGCAGTGCTAGAGTTCTTTTGGCGGGCCCTCGTCCCTACACTGAAGCTTTCTTT. This codes for CSARVLLAGPRPYTEAFF.

The V call is TRBV19, the J call TRBJ2-4, with D maybe TRBD2 (5 bases). The germline V and J ends were trimmed by 3 bases and 9 bases, with 12 bases remaining between them. The CDR3 spans 13 residues. The germline V gene encodes CDR1 LNHDA and CDR2 SQIVND (reference sequence). For the CDR3, the DNA is TGTGCCAGTAGTATCAGTCGGGGTGGCATTCAGTACTTC. Encoded protein: CASSISRGGIQYF.

In this sample, this clonotype turned up a few times. The genes are TRBV7-9 and TRBJ2-1; tentative D call: TRBD2 (5 bases). The germline V gene encodes CDR1 SEHNR and CDR2 FQNEAQ (reference sequence). V lost 1 base and J 9 bases, leaving 10 bases between the germline ends. The CDR3 loop spans 13 amino acids. The CDR3, as DNA: TGTGCCAGCAGCTTAGGGACTCTTGGTGAGCAGTTCTTC. Its protein is CASSLGTLGEQFF.

This clonotype has only a few counts. For the CDR3, the DNA is TGCAGTGCCAGCGGCGATCATGCTGAAGCTTTCTTT. Its protein product is CSASGDHAEAFF. The chain links TRBV20-1 to TRBJ1-1; D remains unclear. V gave up 6 bases and J gave up 6 bases, with 14 bases separating them. The CDR3 length is 12 residues. Germline V gene data show CDR1 as DFQATT and CDR2 as SNEGSKA (reference sequence).

The rearrangement links TRBV9 to TRBJ2-7; D not resolved. This CDR3 contains 15 residues. V was clipped by 4 bases and J by 2 bases, with 16 bases between them. Germline V gives CDR1 SGDLS, CDR2 YYNGEE. The CDR3 reads CASSPTGAGAYEQYF. Written as DNA, the CDR3 is TGTGCCAGCAGCCCCACCGGTGCCGGAGCCTACGAGCAGTACTTC.

This clonotype was recorded at least ten times. This chain's CDR3 is CASRGRQASNQPQHF. In nucleotides, the CDR3 is TGTGCCAGCAGAGGACGACAGGCTAGCAATCAGCCCCAGCATTTT. The gene calls are TRBV2 and TRBJ1-5; maybe TRBD1 (6 bases). Germline CDR1 SNHLY, CDR2 FYNNEI. V lost 6 bases and J lost 0, with 12 bases in between. This CDR3 is 15 amino acids long.

The rearrangement uses TRBV12-3 or TRBV12-4 and TRBJ1-6; D might be TRBD1 (6 bases). This CDR3 region has 15 residues. The V end was cut by 2 bases, the J end by 5 bases, with 10 bases between. The CDR3 loop reads CASSLRRGNNSPLHF. Here the CDR3 DNA reads TGTGCCAGCAGTTTAAGGAGGGGGAATAATTCACCCCTCCACTTT.

V and J are TRBV7-3 and TRBJ1-2; TRBD1 matches at 9 bases. V gave up 5 bases and J gave up 0 bases; unmatched junction bases: 4. This CDR3 has 15 amino acids. Per germline, CDR1 SGHTA and CDR2 FQGTGA. CDR3 sequence: CASSRDRVANYGYTF. The CDR3 DNA reads TGTGCCAGCAGCCGGGACAGGGTAGCTAACTATGGCTACACCTTC.